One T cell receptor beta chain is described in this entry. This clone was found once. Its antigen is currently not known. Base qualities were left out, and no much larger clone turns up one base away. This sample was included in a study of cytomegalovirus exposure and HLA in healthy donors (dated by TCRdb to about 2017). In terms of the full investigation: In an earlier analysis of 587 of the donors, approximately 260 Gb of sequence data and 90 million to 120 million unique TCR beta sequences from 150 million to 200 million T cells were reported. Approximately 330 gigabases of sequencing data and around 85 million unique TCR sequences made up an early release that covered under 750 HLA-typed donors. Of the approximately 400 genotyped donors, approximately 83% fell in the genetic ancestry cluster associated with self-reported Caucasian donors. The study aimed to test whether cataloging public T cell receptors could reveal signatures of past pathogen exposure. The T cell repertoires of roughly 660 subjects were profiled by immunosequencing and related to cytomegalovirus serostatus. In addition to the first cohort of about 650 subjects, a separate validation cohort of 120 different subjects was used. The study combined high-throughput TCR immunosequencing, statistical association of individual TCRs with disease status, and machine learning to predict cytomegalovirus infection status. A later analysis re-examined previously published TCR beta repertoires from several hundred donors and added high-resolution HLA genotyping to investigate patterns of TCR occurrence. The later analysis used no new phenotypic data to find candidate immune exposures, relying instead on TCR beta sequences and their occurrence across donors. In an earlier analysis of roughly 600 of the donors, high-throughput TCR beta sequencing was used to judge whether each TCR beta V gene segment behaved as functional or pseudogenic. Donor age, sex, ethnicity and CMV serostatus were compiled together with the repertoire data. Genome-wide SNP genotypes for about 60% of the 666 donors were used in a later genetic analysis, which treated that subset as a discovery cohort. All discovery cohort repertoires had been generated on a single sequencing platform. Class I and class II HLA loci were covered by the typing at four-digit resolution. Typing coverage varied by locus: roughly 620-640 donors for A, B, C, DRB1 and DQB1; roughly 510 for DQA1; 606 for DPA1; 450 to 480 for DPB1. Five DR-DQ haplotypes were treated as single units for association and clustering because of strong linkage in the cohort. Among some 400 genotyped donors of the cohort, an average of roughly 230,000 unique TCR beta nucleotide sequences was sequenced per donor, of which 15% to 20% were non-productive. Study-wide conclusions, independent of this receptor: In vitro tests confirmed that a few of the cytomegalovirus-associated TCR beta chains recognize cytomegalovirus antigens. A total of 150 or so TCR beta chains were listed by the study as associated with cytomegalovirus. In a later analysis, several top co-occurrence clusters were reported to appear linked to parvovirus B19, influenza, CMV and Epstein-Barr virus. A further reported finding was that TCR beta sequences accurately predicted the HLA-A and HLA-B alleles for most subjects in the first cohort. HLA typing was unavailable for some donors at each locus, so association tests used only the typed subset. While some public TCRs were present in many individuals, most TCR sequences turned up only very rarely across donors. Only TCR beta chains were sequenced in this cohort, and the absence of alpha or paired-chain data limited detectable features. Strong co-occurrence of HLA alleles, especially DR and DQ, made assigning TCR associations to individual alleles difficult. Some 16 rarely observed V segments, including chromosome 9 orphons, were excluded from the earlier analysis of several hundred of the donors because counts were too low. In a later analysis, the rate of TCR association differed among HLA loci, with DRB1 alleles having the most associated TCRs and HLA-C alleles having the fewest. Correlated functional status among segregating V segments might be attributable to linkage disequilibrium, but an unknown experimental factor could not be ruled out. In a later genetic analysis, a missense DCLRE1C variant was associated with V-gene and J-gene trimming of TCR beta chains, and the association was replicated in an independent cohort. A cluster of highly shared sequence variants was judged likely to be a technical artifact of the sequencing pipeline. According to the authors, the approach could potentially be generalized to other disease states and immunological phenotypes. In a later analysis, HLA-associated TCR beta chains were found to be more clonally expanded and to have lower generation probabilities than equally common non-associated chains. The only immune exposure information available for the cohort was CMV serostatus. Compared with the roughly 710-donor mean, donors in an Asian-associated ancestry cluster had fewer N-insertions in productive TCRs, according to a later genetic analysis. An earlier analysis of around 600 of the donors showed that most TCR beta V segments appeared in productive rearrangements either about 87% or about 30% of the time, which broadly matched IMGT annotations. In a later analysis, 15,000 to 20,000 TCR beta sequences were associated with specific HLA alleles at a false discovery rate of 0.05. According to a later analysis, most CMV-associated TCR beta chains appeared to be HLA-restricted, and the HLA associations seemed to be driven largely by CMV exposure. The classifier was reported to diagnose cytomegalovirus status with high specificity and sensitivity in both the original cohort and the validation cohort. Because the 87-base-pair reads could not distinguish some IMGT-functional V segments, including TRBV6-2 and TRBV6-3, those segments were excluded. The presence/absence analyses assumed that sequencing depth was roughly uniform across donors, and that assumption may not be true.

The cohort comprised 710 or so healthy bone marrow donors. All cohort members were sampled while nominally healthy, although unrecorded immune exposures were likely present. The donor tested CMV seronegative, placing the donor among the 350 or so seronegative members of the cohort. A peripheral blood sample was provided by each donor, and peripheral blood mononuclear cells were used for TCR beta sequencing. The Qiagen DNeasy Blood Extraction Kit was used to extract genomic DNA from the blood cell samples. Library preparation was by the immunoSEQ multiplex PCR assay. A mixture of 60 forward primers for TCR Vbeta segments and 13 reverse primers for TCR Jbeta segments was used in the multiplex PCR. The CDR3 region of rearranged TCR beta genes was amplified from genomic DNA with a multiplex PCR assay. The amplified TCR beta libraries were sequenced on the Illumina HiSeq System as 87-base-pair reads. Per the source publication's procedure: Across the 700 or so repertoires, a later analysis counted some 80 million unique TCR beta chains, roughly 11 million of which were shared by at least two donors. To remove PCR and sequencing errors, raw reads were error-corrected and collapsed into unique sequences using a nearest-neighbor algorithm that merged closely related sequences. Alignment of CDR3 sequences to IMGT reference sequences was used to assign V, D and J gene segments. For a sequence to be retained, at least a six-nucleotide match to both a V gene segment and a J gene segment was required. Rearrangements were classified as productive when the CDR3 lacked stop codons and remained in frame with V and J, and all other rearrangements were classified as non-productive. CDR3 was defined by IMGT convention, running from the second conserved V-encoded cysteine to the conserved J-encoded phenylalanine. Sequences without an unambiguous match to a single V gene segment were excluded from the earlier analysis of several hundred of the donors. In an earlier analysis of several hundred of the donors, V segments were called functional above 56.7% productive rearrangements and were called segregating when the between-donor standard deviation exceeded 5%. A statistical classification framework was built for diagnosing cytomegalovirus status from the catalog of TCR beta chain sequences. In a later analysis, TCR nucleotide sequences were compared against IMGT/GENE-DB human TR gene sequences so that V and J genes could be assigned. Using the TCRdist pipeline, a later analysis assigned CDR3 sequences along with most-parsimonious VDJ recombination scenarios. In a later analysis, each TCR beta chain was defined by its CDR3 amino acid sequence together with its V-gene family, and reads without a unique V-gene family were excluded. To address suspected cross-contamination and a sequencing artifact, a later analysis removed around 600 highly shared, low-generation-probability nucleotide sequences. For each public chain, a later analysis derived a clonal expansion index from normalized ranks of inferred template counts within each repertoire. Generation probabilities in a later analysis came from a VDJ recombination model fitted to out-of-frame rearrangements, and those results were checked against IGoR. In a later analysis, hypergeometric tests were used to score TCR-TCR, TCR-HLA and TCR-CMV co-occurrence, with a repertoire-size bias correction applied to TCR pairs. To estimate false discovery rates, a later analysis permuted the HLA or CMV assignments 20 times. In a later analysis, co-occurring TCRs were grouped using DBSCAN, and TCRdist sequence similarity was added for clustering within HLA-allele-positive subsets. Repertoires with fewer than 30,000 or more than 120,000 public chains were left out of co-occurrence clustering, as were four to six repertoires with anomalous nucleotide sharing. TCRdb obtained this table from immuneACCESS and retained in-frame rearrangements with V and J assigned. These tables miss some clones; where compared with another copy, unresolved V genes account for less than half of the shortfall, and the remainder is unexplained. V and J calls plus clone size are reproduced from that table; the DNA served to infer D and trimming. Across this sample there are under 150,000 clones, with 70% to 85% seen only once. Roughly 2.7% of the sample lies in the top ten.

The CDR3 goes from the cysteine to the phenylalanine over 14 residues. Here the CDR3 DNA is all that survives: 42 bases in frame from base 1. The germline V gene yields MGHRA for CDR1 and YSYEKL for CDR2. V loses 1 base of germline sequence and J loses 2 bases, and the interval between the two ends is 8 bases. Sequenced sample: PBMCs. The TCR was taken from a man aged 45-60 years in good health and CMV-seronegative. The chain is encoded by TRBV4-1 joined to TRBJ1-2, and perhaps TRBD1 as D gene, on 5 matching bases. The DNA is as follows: TGCGCCAGCAGCCAAGTGAAGGGGAACTATGGCTACACCTTC. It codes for CASSQVKGNYGYTF.